Below, 25 T cell receptor beta chains from the same sample are listed, as sequenced in a study of blood T cell repertoires in COVID-19. Profiled with immunoSEQ multiplex PCR; TCRdb holds only in-frame clones, not every one. The data contain tens of thousands of clones, more than 80% of them singletons. The specimen sequenced was peripheral blood. These receptors were taken from a human donor in a cohort sampled during active COVID-19.

The chain's CDR3 is CASSTRGNQPQHF. The CDR3 DNA reads as TGTGCCAGTAGTACTCGGGGGAATCAGCCCCAGCATTTT. The V call is TRBV19, the J call TRBJ1-5; weak D call: TRBD1 (5 bases). The CDR3 spans 13 residues. Trimming shortened V by 4 bases and J by 4 bases, and 8 bases separated the two germline ends. CDR1 and CDR2 from the germline V gene are LNHDA and SQIVND (reference sequence).

This chain joins TRBV10-3 and TRBJ1-1; a weak D match, TRBD1 (5 bases). V lost 6 bases, J lost 1 base, and 9 bases lay in between. The CDR3 extends over 13 amino acids. Germline V gene sequence: CDR1 ENHRY, CDR2 SYGVKD. The CDR3 DNA follows: TGTGCCATCAGGGATACAGGGAACACTGAAGCTTTCTTT. Translated: CAIRDTGNTEAFF.

Points on this clone: Other DNA sequences of this sample code for an identical CDR3. The chain joins TRBV5-1 to TRBJ2-5, with 11 bases that match TRBD1. CDR3 length equals 14 residues. The germline V gene has CDR1 SGHRS and CDR2 YFSETQ. The V segment lost 3 bases and the J segment 4 bases; nucleotides outside the gene matches: 2. The CDR3 region is CASSSGTGGETQYF. In DNA, the CDR3 is TGCGCCAGCAGCTCCGGGACAGGGGGAGAGACCCAGTACTTC. The full variable domain, completed using reference TRBV5-1 and TRBJ2-5, is KAGVTQTPRYLIKTRGQQVTLSCSPISGHRSVSWYQQTPGQGLQFLFEYFSETQRNKGNFPGRFSGRQFSNSRSEMNVSTLELGDSALYLCASSSGTGGETQYFGPGTRLLVL.

The chain is built from TRBV5-1 and TRBJ2-7; 11 bases are a match to TRBD2. Germline V gene lookup returns CDR1 SGHRS and CDR2 YFSETQ. The CDR3 is 15 residues long. Unmatched junction bases numbered 9, after V lost 4 bases and J lost 6 bases. Written as DNA, the CDR3 is TGCGCCAGCAGCGGAAGTCTAGCGGGAGGCGCCGAGCAGTACTTC. Translating it yields CASSGSLAGGAEQYF.

The chain employs TRBV5-6 and TRBJ2-3; 8 bases are shared with TRBD2. CDR3 size: 16 residues. Germline CDR1 reads SGHDT; CDR2 reads YYEEEE. J gave up 2 bases and V 7 bases, and 12 bases lay outside the gene matches. The DNA for the CDR3 is TGTGCCAGCCTCCCAGCGGGAGCGGGGGCCACAGATACGCAGTATTTT. Translating gives CASLPAGAGATDTQYF.

This clone showed up just once. The CDR3 DNA sequence: TGTGCCAGCAGCTTAGCGGGAGGGCCTAGTGAGCAGTTCTTC. This gives the protein CASSLAGGPSEQFF. The V and J genes are TRBV7-9 and TRBJ2-1; 7 bases are a match to TRBD2. Germline V gene data show CDR1 as SEHNR and CDR2 as FQNEAQ (reference sequence). The CDR3 extends over 14 amino acids. V dropped 0 bases and J dropped 9; count of bases not matched to a gene: 5.

The gene calls are TRBV18 and TRBJ2-1, with 8 bases matching TRBD2. V gave up 6 bases and J gave up 7 bases; unmatched junction bases: 11. Germline assignment: CDR1 KGHSH and CDR2 LQKENI. CDR3 size: 15 residues. In nucleotides, the CDR3 is TGTGCCAGCTCCCTCAGCGGGAGTGCGGGGAATGAGCAGTTCTTC. Its translation: CASSLSGSAGNEQFF. Variable domain in full (rest from reference TRBV18 and TRBJ2-1): NAGVMQNPRHLVRRRGQEARLRCSPMKGHSHVYWYRQLPEEGLKFMVYLQKENIIDESGMPKERFSAEFPKEGPSILRIQQVVRGDSAAYFCASSLSGSAGNEQFFGPGTRLTVL.

This clone was recorded once. The chain employs TRBV18 and TRBJ2-7, with 13 bases lining up with TRBD2. From germline, CDR1 is KGHSH and CDR2 LQKENI. The V gene end was trimmed by 2 bases and the J gene end by 1 base; junction bases not matched to a gene: 8. CDR3 length equals 18 residues. CDR3 DNA: TGTGCCAGCTCACCAAGGACTAGCGGGAGTATAGGATCCTACGAGCAGTACTTC. Protein product: CASSPRTSGSIGSYEQYF.

DNA for the CDR3: TGCGCCAGCAGTGTTACGACAGGGGGTTATGGCTACACCTTC. As protein: CASSVTTGGYGYTF. This chain joins TRBV5-1 and TRBJ1-2; 9 bases fit TRBD1. There are 14 residues in the CDR3. With V trimmed by 5 bases and J by 5 bases, 7 bases remained unmatched. CDR1 SGHRS and CDR2 YFSETQ come from the germline V gene.

In its sample, this clone was seen a few times. The V and J genes are TRBV7-2 and TRBJ2-1; 9 nucleotides match TRBD2. The CDR3 is made up of 16 amino acids. The junction had 8 bases not matched to a gene; V was cut back by 2 bases and J by 6 bases. CDR1 is SGHTA and CDR2 is FQGNSA in the germline V gene. CDR3 nucleotide sequence: TGTGCCAGCAGCTTATTCGGCGGGAGGGTAGGCAATGAGCAGTTCTTC. It specifies CASSLFGGRVGNEQFF.

This clone was seen a single time. The rearrangement joins TRBV6-5 to TRBJ1-5, with D perhaps TRBD1 (5 bases). The V gene's germline CDR1 is MNHEY and CDR2 SVGAGI. Trimming took off 4 bases at V and 0 bases at J, with 10 bases between the two ends. The length of the CDR3 is 15 residues. The CDR3 bases are TGTGCCAGCAGTTTACAGGAGTTTAGCAATCAGCCCCAGCATTTT. Residues: CASSLQEFSNQPQHF.

The CDR3: CASSLVVGGQPTQYF. As DNA, the CDR3 is TGCGCCAGCAGCTTGGTCGTGGGGGGGCAACCAACGCAGTATTTT. The chain carries TRBV5-1 and TRBJ2-3; TRBD2 might be the D (7 bases). V was clipped by 0 bases and J by 9 bases, with 17 bases between them. The CDR3 totals 15 residues. The germline V gene has CDR1 SGHRS and CDR2 YFSETQ. Complete variable domain (other parts from reference TRBV5-1 and TRBJ2-3): KAGVTQTPRYLIKTRGQQVTLSCSPISGHRSVSWYQQTPGQGLQFLFEYFSETQRNKGNFPGRFSGRQFSNSRSEMNVSTLELGDSALYLCASSLVVGGQPTQYFGPGTRLTVL.

This chain connects TRBV2 to TRBJ1-6; TRBD1 is a possible D gene (6 bases). V was cut by 6 bases and J by 11 bases, with 11 bases left in between. Germline CDR1 is SNHLY and CDR2 is FYNNEI. The CDR3 is 12 amino acids. In DNA form, the CDR3 reads TGTGCCAGCAGCCAAGGGGGTACACCCCTCCACTTT. Translating gives CASSQGGTPLHF. The full variable domain, completed using reference TRBV2 and TRBJ1-6, is EPEVTQTPSHQVTQMGQEVILRCVPISNHLYFYWYRQILGQKVEFLVSFYNNEISEKSEIFDDQFSVERPDGSNFTLKIRSTKLEDSAMYFCASSQGGTPLHFGNGTRLTVT.

The V and J genes are TRBV6-5 and TRBJ2-7, with TRBD1 as a possible D gene (6 bases). This CDR3 is 16 amino acids long. The V gene's germline CDR1 is MNHEY and CDR2 SVGAGI. The V and J ends lost 0 bases and 3 bases respectively, with 15 bases between them. The CDR3 is CASSYSSQGKGYEQYF. CDR3 nucleotide sequence: TGTGCCAGCAGTTACTCGAGCCAGGGGAAGGGCTACGAGCAGTACTTC.

This chain joins TRBV2 and TRBJ1-3; D gene unclear. CDR3 length: 14 residues. Germline loops: CDR1 SNHLY, CDR2 FYNNEI. The V end lost 7 bases, the J end lost 0 bases, and 10 bases lay between the germline ends. The CDR3: CASTRDGSGNTIYF. The CDR3 DNA reads as TGTGCCAGCACTCGGGATGGCTCTGGAAACACCATATATTTT. Full variable domain (rest looked up from reference TRBV2 and TRBJ1-3): EPEVTQTPSHQVTQMGQEVILRCVPISNHLYFYWYRQILGQKVEFLVSFYNNEISEKSEIFDDQFSVERPDGSNFTLKIRSTKLEDSAMYFCASTRDGSGNTIYFGEGSWLTVV.

The J gene is TRBJ2-7, the V gene TRBV6-6; a weak D match, TRBD2 (6 bases). Germline CDR1 MNHNY, CDR2 SVGAGI (reference sequence). There are 15 residues in the CDR3. V was shortened by 3 bases and J by 2 bases, with 14 bases between the two germline ends. The DNA of the CDR3 is TGTGCCAGCAGTTATGGAGCGGGTGCGACCTACGAGCAGTACTTC. It encodes CASSYGAGATYEQYF.

This chain joins TRBV9 and TRBJ1-1, with no clear D. The CDR3 has 14 residues. Trimming shortened V by 2 bases and J by 2 bases, and 10 bases separated the two germline ends. Germline values: CDR1 SGDLS, CDR2 YYNGEE. Here the CDR3 reads CASSVNSLNTEAFF. In DNA form, the CDR3 reads TGTGCCAGCAGCGTTAATTCCCTAAACACTGAAGCTTTCTTT.

The V call is TRBV2, the J call TRBJ1-1, with TRBD1 as a possible D gene (6 bases). With 6 bases removed from V and 3 bases from J, the gap between germline ends came to 11 bases. The CDR3 has 13 residues. The germline gives CDR1 SNHLY, CDR2 FYNNEI. CDR3: CASSGQSDTEAFF. The CDR3 DNA reads TGTGCCAGCAGCGGACAGTCGGACACTGAAGCTTTCTTT.

This clone was found once. The chain combines TRBV5-1 with TRBJ2-1, with D perhaps TRBD1 (6 bases). Trimming took off 0 bases at V and 5 bases at J, with 18 bases between the two ends. This CDR3 is 17 amino acids long. CDR1 and CDR2 (germline): SGHRS, YFSETQ. The CDR3 coding sequence is TGCGCCAGCAGCTTGGATCCCGGGACATTAGGGGACAATGAGCAGTTCTTC. Residues: CASSLDPGTLGDNEQFF.

The chain employs TRBV28 and TRBJ2-1, with 12 bases matching TRBD2. V lost 6 bases, J lost 8 bases, and 8 bases stayed unmatched. Germline lookup yields CDR1 MDHEN and CDR2 SYDVKM. The length of the CDR3 is 15 residues. CDR3 sequence reads: CASSSRLAGDDEQFF. DNA for the CDR3: TGTGCCAGCAGCTCTCGACTAGCGGGAGATGATGAGCAGTTCTTC.

The CDR3 DNA sequence: TGCGCCAGCTTTACCGGGACAGGGGGCGGTGGGGCCAACGTCCTGACTTTC. This encodes CASFTGTGGGGANVLTF. This chain uses TRBV5-1 with TRBJ2-6; 12 bases match TRBD1. The CDR3 extends over 17 amino acids. V lost 7 bases, J lost 3 bases, and 8 bases stayed unmatched. Germline-derived CDR1 and CDR2 are SGHRS and YFSETQ.

This rearrangement joins TRBV5-1 to TRBJ1-4; 8 positions agree with TRBD1. Per germline, CDR1 SGHRS and CDR2 YFSETQ. CDR3 length: 15 residues. Trimming took 4 bases from V and 3 from J; bases not matched to a gene: 5. CDR3 sequence (DNA): TGCGCCAGCAGCGAGGGGACAGGATCTAATGAAAAACTGTTTTTT. Amino acid sequence: CASSEGTGSNEKLFF.

The CDR3 sequence: CASNELAGGAETQYF. For the CDR3, the DNA is TGTGCCAGCAATGAGTTAGCAGGGGGCGCGGAGACCCAGTACTTC. The chain has TRBV28 and TRBJ2-5; TRBD1 matches at 8 bases. With V trimmed by 7 bases and J by 5 bases, 12 bases remained unmatched. CDR1 and CDR2 from the germline V gene are MDHEN and SYDVKM. There are 15 residues in the CDR3.

This clone was observed a few times. This chain connects TRBV5-1 to TRBJ2-3, with TRBD1 as a possible D gene (6 bases). Trimming pared 2 bases from V and 3 bases from J, leaving 16 bases between. CDR3 length: 16 residues. Germline-derived CDR1 and CDR2 are SGHRS and YFSETQ. The CDR3 spells CASSFLQGIWTDTQYF. The CDR3 region has the DNA TGCGCCAGCAGCTTCCTCCAGGGGATTTGGACAGATACGCAGTATTTT.

The gene calls are TRBV28 and TRBJ1-6, with D tentatively TRBD1 (6 bases). Germline V CDR1 and CDR2: MDHEN, SYDVKM. CDR3 length: 14 residues. V lost 3 bases and J lost 8, with 11 bases in between. CDR3 DNA: TGTGCCAGCAGTTTTGCGGGGGGCGATTCACCCCTCCACTTT. This translates into CASSFAGGDSPLHF.